This T cell receptor beta chain was recovered during a study of shared clonotypes between healthy human individuals. Study in general: With ages of 18 to 49, the donors were two women and three men. Overall study results and limits: Four donors had 5% to 6% of their naive CD4 clonotypes in common.

The CDR3 sequence is 16 residues long. The trim removed 1 base at V and 4 bases at J, leaving 3 bases unmatched. Germline CDR1 is SGHAT and CDR2 is FQNNGV. TCRdb's table, derived via immunoSEQ multiplex PCR, lists solely in-frame clones and lacks some. The profile covers about 1 million clones, with about 76% appearing a single time and about 1.4% taken by the ten largest. In its sample, this clone was seen a few times. Its antigen is as yet unknown. The material sequenced was memory CD4+ T cells sorted from blood. As to subset: CD45RA-negative fraction. The TCR was taken from a man aged 18 to 30 in good health. V and J are TRBV11-2 and TRBJ2-1, with 11 bases that match TRBD2. CDR3 nucleotides: TGTGCCAGCAGCTTAGGACTAGCGGGACGTTACAATGAGCAGTTCTTC. Residues: CASSLGLAGRYNEQFF.